This T cell receptor beta chain was sequenced during a study of cytomegalovirus exposure and HLA in healthy donors. Germline V CDR1 and CDR2: MNHEY, SMNVEV (reference sequence). The CDR3 runs 16 residues. The V gene lost 3 bases and the J gene lost 5 bases, with 19 bases spanning the gap. A remark on this clone: What it recognizes is unknown.

Points from the study as a whole: The CMV antigen specificity of three CMV-associated chains was confirmed through in vitro analysis. Many donors shared some public TCRs, even though most TCR sequences were rare.

TCRdb's table, derived via immunoSEQ multiplex PCR, lists solely in-frame clones and lacks some. Among some 130,000 clones listed, about nine tenths were seen once. The V and J genes are TRBV27 and TRBJ1-1; the D gene is possibly TRBD1 (5 bases). The material sequenced was PBMCs. The source of this sequence is a man aged 25-45 years in good health and CMV-seronegative. The CDR3 DNA sequence: TGTGCCAGCAGTTTTAAACTCGACAGCCTATTGACTGAAGCTTTCTTT. Protein product: CASSFKLDSLLTEAFF.